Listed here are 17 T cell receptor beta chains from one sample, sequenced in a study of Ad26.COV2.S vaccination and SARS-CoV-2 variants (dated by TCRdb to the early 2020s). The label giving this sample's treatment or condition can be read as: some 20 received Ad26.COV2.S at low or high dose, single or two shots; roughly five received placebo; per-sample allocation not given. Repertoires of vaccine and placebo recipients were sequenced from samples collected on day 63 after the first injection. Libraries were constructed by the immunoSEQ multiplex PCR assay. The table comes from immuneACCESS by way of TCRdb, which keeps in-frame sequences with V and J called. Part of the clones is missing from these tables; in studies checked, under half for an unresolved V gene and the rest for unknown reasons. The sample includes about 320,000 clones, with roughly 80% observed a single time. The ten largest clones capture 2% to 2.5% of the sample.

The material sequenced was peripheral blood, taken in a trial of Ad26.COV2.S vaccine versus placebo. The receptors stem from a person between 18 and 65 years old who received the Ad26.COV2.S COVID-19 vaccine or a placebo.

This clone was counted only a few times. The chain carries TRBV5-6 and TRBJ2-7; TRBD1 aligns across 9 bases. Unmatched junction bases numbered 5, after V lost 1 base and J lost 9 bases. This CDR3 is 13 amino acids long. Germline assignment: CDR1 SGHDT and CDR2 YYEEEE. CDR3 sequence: CASSLNRGHGQYF. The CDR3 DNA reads TGTGCCAGCAGCTTGAACAGGGGGCATGGGCAGTACTTC.

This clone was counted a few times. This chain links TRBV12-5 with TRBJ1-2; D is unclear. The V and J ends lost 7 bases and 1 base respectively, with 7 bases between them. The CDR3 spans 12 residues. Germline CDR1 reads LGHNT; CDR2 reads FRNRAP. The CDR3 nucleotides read TGTGCTAGTGCCCACAGTAACTATGGCTACACCTTC. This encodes CASAHSNYGYTF.

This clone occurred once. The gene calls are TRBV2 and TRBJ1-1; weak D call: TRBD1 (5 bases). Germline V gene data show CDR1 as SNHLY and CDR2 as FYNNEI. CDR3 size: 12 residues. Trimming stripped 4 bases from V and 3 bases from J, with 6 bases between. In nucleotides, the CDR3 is TGTGCCAGCAGTGGGGGGTACACTGAAGCTTTCTTT. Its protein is CASSGGYTEAFF.

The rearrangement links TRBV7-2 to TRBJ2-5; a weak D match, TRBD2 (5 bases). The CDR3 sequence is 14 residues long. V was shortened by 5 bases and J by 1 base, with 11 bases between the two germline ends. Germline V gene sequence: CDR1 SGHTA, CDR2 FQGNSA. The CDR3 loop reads CASSMDWSQETQYF. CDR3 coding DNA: TGTGCCAGCAGCATGGACTGGAGCCAAGAGACCCAGTACTTC.

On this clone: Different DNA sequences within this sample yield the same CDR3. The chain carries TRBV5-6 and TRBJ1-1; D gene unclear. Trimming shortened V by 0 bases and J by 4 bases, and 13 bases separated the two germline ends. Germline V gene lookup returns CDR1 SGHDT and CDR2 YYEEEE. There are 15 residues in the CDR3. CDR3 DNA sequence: TGTGCCAGCAGCTTGGTTTCGCGAGGTTTCACTGAAGCTTTCTTT. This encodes CASSLVSRGFTEAFF.

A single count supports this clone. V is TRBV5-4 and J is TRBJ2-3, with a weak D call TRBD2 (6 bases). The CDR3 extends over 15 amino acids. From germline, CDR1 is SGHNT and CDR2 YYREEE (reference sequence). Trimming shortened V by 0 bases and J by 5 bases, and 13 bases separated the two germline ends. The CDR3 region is CASSLAAGPQDTQYF. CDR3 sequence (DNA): TGTGCCAGCAGCTTGGCAGCGGGCCCCCAAGATACGCAGTATTTT.

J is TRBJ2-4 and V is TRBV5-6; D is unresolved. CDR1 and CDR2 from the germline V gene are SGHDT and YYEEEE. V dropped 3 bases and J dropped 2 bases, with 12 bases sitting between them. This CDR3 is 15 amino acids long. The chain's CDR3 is CASSSPRAPKNIQYF. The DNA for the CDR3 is TGTGCCAGCAGCTCGCCCCGGGCTCCCAAAAACATTCAGTACTTC.

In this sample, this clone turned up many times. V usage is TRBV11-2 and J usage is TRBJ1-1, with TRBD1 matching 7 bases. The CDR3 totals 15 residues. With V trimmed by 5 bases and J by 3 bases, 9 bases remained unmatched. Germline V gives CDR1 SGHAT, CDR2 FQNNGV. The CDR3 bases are TGTGCCAGCAGCCCACGACAGGGATGGGACACTGAAGCTTTCTTT. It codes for CASSPRQGWDTEAFF.

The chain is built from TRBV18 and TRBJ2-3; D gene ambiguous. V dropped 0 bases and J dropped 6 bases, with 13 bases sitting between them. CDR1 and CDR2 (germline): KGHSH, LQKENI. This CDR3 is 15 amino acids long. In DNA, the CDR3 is TGTGCCAGCTCACCACCGGGCGCTCCGAGGGATACGCAGTATTTT. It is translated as CASSPPGAPRDTQYF.

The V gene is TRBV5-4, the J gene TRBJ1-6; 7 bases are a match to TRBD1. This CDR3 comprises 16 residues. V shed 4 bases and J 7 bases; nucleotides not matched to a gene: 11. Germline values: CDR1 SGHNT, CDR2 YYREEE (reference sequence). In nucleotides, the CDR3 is TGTGCCAGCAGCGCCGGGCCGGGACAGTTGAATTCACCCCTCCACTTT. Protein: CASSAGPGQLNSPLHF.

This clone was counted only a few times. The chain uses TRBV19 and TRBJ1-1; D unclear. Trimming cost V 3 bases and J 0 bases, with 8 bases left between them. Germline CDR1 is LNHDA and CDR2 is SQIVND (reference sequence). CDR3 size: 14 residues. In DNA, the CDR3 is TGTGCCAGTAGTATGGGATACTTGAACACTGAAGCTTTCTTT. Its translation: CASSMGYLNTEAFF.

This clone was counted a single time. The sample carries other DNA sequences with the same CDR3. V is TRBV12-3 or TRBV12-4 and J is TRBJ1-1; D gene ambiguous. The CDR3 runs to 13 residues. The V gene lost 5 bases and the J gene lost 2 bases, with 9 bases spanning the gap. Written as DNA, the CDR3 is TGTGCCAGCAGTCGCTTGCTCAACACTGAAGCTTTCTTT. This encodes CASSRLLNTEAFF.

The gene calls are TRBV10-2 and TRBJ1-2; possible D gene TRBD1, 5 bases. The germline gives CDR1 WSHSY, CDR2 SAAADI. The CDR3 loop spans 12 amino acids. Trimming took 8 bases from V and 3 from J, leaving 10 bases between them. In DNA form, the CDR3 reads TGCGCCAGCCGTCGGGACGACTATGGCTACACCTTC. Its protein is CASRRDDYGYTF.

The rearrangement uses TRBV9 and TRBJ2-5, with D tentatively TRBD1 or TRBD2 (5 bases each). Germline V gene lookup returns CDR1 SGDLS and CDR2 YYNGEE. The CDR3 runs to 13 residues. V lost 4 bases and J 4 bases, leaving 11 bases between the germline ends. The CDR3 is CASSFGGTETQYF. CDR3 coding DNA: TGTGCCAGCAGCTTTGGGGGAACAGAGACCCAGTACTTC.

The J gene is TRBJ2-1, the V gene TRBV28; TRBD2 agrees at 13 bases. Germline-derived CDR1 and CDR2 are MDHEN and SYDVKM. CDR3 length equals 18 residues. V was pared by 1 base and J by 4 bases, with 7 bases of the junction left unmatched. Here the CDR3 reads CASSLSRLAGGGYNEQFF. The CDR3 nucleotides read TGTGCCAGCAGTTTATCGAGACTAGCGGGGGGTGGGTACAATGAGCAGTTCTTC.

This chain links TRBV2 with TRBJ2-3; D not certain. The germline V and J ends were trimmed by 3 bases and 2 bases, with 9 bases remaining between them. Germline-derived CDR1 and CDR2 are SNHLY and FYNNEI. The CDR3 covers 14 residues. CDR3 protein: CASSEIDLTDTQYF. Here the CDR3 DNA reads TGTGCCAGCAGTGAGATAGACCTCACAGATACGCAGTATTTT.

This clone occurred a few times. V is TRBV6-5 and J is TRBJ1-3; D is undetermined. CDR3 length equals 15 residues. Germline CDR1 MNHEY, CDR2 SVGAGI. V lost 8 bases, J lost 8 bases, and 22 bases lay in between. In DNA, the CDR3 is TGTGCCAGCTTTCCCCCGGGAGGGCGGGAAGACACCATATATTTT. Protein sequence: CASFPPGGREDTIYF.